The clone carrying this TCR beta chain appeared a few times. As processed by the authors: Amplifying reference gene primers gave estimates of nucleated cell counts. Some clones are missing from TCRdb's copy, which holds only in-frame ones; the method was immunoSEQ multiplex PCR. That table furnishes V, J and clone size, whereas the DNA furnished D and trimming. Here the sample spans some 130,000 clones, over 60% being singletons. The sample is drawn from a study of blood T cell repertoires in COVID-19. Study-level background: COVID-19 samples, acute and convalescent, were from the United States, Italy and Spain. T cells, B-cell-depleted T cells, or PBMCs supplied cDNA or gDNA.

The CDR3 spans 13 residues. Germline CDR1 is SGHNT and CDR2 is YYREEE (reference sequence). With 1 base removed from V and 6 bases from J, the gap between germline ends came to 8 bases. This sequence joins TRBV5-4 and TRBJ2-1; no clear D gene. This clonotype originated in a woman in her 70s with acute or convalescent COVID-19. The sequencing input was peripheral blood. CDR3 coding DNA: TGTGCCAGCAGCTTGAGGCAGGTCAATGAGCAGTTCTTC. This translates into CASSLRQVNEQFF.